The rows below give T cell receptor beta chains drawn from one sample of a study of shared clonotypes between healthy human individuals. Repertoires were generated with immunoSEQ multiplex PCR, while TCRdb's copy carries only in-frame clones and drops some. The sample holds about 2.1 million clones, roughly 95% seen once. Material: naive CD8+ T cells from PBMCs. The receptors shown here come from a man aged 18 to 35 in good health. Some clones in this sample may be carry-over from other donors' samples. Each CDR3 is given with its conserved first and last residue. The D gene is left open where the match is weak. For some rows the clone size is stated as once, few or many, or as a class when expanded; others skip it.

J | D | V | size | DNA | CDR3
TRBJ2-7 | . | TRBV27 | . | TGTGCCAGCAGTTTGACCTTTTACTACGAGCAGTACTTC | CASSLTFYYEQYF
TRBJ2-1 | TRBD2 | TRBV7-9 | . | TGTGCCAGCAGCTTCCCGCTAGCGGGAGATTTCAATGAGCAGTTCTTC | CASSFPLAGDFNEQFF
TRBJ2-4 | . | TRBV7-8 | . | TGTGCCAGCAGCTTGGATTCATTAGCCAAAAACATTCAGTACTTC | CASSLDSLAKNIQYF
TRBJ1-2 | TRBD1 | TRBV9 | . | TGTGCCAGCAGCGCCTCGGACAGGTTAGATGGCTACACCTTC | CASSASDRLDGYTF
TRBJ2-2 | TRBD2 | TRBV4-2 | . | TGTGCCAGCAGCCCCCGACTAGCGGGAGTGCTGTTTTTT | CASSPRLAGVLFF
TRBJ2-7 | TRBD2 | TRBV10-3 | . | TGTGCCATCAGGAGTTTTAGGGCCGGAGCGGGAGGTCCCACTTACGAGCAGTACTTC | CAIRSFRAGAGGPTYEQYF
TRBJ2-7 | . | TRBV5-1 | . | TGCGCCAGCAGCTTGGCCCAGGGCCCCCTCTACGAGCAGTACTTC | CASSLAQGPLYEQYF
TRBJ2-1 | TRBD2 | TRBV7-9 | . | TGTGCCAGCAGCAAGCCCGGGACGGGAGGGAATGAGCAGTTCTTC | CASSKPGTGGNEQFF
TRBJ2-3 | TRBD1 | TRBV7-8 | once | TGTGCCAGCAGCTTAGAGGCAGGGGGAGGCACAGATACGCAGTATTTT | CASSLEAGGGTDTQYF
TRBJ2-7 | . | TRBV27 | . | TGTGCCAGCAGTTTCCGACAAGCCTACGAGCAGTACTTC | CASSFRQAYEQYF
TRBJ1-1 | . | TRBV27 | . | TGTGCCAGCAGCCCATGGTACAAATCCGGGAACACTGAAGCTTTCTTT | CASSPWYKSGNTEAFF
TRBJ2-1 | TRBD2 | TRBV28 | . | TGTGCCAGCAGTTTATTTCTTCCGGCGGGGGAATTCGACAATGAGCAGTTCTTC | CASSLFLPAGEFDNEQFF
TRBJ1-4 | TRBD1 | TRBV30 | . | TGTGCCTGGATTACAGGGGGGCAGGGCACTAATGAAAAACTGTTTTTT | CAWITGGQGTNEKLFF
TRBJ2-7 | . | TRBV27 | . | TGTGCCAGCAGTTTTGCGAATCCCTACGAGCAGTACTTC | CASSFANPYEQYF
TRBJ1-2 | TRBD1 | TRBV29-1 | . | TGCAGCGTAACAACAGGGGATGGCTACACCTTC | CSVTTGDGYTF